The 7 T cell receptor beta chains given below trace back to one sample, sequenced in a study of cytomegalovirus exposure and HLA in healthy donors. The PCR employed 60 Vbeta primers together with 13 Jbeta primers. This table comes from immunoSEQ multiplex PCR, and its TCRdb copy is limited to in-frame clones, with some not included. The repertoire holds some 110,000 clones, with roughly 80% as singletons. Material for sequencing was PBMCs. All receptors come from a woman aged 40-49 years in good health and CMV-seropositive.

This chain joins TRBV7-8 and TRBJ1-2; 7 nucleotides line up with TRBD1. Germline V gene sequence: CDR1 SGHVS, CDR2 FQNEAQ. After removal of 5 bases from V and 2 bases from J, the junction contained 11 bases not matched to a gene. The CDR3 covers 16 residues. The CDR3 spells CASSQGQAPANYGYTF. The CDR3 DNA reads TGTGCCAGCAGCCAAGGACAGGCCCCCGCGAACTATGGCTACACCTTC.

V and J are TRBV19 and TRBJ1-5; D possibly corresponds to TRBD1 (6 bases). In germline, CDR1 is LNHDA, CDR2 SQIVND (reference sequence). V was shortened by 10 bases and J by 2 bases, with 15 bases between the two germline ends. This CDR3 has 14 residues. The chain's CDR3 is CATQQGWGNQPQHF. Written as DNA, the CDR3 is TGTGCCACCCAACAGGGATGGGGCAATCAGCCCCAGCATTTT.

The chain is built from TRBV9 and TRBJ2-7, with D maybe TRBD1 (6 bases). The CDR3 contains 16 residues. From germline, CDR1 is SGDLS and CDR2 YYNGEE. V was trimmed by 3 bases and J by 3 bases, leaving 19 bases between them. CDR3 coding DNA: TGTGCCAGCAGCGGAGGGGGTTGGACGGGGAACTACGAGCAGTACTTC. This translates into CASSGGGWTGNYEQYF.

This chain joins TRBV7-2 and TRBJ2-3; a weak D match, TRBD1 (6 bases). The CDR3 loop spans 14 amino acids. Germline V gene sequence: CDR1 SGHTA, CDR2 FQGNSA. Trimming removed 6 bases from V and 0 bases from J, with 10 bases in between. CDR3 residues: CASSLDSSTDTQYF. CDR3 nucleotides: TGTGCCAGCAGTCTGGACAGTAGCACAGATACGCAGTATTTT.

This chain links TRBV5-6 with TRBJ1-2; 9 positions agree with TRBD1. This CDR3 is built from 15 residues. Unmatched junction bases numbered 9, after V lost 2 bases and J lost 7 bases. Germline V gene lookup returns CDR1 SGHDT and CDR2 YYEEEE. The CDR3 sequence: CASSFLGGQGPGYTF. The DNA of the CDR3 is TGTGCCAGCAGCTTCCTTGGGGGACAGGGCCCTGGCTACACCTTC.

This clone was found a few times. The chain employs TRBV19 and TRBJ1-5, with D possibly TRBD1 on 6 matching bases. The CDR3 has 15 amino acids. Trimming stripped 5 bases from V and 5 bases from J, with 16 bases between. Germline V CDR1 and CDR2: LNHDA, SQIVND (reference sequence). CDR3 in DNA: TGTGCCAGTAGTCGATCCCGGGACACCGATCAGCCCCAGCATTTT. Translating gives CASSRSRDTDQPQHF.

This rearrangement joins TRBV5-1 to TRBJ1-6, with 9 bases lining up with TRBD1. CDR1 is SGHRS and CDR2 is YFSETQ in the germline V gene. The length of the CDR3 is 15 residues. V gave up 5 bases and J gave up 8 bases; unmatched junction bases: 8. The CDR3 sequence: CASSLEGQGDSPLHF. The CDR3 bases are TGCGCCAGCAGTCTCGAGGGACAGGGTGATTCACCCCTCCACTTT.